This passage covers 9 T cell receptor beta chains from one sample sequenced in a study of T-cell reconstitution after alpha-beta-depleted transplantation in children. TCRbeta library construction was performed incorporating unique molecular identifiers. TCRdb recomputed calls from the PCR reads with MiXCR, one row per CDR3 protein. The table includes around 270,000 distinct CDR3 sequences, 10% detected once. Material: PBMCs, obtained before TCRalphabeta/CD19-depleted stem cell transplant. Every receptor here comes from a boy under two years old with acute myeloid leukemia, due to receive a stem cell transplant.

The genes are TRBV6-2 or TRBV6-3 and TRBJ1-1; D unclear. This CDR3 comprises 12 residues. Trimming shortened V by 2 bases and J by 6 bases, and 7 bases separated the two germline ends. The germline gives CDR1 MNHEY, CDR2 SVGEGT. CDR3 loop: CASSYSAAEAFF. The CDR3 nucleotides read TGTGCCAGCAGTTACAGTGCGGCTGAAGCTTTCTTT.

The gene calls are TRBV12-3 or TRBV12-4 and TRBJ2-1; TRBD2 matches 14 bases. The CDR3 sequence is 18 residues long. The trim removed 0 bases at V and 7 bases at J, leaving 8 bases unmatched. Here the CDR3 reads CASSLARGTSGSSNEQFF. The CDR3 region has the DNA TGTGCCAGCAGTTTAGCGCGAGGGACTAGCGGGAGTAGTAATGAGCAGTTCTTC.

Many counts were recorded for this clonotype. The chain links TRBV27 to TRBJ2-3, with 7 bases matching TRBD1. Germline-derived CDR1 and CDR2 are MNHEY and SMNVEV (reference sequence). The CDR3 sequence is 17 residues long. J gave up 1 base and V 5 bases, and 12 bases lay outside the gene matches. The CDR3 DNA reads TGTGCCAGCAGTCTCCTTAGACAGGGCCTTGGCACAGATACGCAGTATTTT. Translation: CASSLLRQGLGTDTQYF.

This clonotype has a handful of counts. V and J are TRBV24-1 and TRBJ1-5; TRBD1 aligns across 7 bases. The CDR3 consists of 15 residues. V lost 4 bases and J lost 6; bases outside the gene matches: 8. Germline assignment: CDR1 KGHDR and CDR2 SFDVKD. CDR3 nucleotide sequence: TGTGCCACCAGTGACCGGACAGGCTTGGGTCAGCCCCAGCATTTT. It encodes CATSDRTGLGQPQHF.

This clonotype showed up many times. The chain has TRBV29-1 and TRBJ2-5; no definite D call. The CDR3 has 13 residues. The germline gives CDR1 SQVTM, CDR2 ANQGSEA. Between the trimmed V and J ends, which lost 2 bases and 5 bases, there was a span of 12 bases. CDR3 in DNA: TGCAGCGTTGAATCTCTTCCCTTCGAGACCCAGTACTTC. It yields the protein CSVESLPFETQYF.

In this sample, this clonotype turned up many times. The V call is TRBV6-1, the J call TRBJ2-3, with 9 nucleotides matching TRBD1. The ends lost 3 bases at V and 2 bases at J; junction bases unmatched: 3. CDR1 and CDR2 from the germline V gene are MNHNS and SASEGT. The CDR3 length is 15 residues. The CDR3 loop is CASSERDRATDTQYF. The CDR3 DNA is TGTGCCAGCAGTGAGCGGGACAGGGCCACAGATACGCAGTATTTT.

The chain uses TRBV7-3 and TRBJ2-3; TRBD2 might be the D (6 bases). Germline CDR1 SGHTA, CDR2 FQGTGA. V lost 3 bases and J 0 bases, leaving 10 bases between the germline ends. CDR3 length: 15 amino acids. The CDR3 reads CASSFRGISTDTQYF. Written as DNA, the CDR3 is TGTGCCAGCAGCTTTCGCGGGATTAGCACAGATACGCAGTATTTT.

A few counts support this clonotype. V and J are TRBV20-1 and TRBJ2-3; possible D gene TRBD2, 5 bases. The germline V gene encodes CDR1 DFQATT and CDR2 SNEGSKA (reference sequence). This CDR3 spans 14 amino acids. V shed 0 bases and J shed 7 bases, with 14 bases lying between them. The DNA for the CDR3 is TGCAGTGCTAGAGATCGGGTTGGGGAGAATACGCAGTATTTT. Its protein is CSARDRVGENTQYF.

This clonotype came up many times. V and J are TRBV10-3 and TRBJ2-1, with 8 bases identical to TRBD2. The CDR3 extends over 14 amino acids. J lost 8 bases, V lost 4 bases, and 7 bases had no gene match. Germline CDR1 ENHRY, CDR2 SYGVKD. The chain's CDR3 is CAISAPGLGDEQFF. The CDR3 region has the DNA TGTGCCATCAGTGCACCGGGACTAGGGGATGAGCAGTTCTTC.